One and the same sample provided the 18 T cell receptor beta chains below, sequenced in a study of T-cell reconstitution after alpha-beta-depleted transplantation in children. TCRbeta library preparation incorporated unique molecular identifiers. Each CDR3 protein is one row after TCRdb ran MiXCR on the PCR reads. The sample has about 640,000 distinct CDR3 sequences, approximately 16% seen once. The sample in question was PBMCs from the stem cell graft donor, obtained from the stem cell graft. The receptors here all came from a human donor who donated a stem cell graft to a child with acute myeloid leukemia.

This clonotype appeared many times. The CDR3 sequence: CSATRTETDTQYF. CDR3 sequence (DNA): TGCAGTGCTACCCGGACAGAAACAGATACGCAGTATTTT. The chain is built from TRBV20-1 and TRBJ2-3, with a possible D match to TRBD1 (6 bases). With 4 bases removed from V and 3 bases from J, the gap between germline ends came to 11 bases. The CDR3 runs 13 residues. Germline V CDR1 and CDR2: DFQATT, SNEGSKA (reference sequence).

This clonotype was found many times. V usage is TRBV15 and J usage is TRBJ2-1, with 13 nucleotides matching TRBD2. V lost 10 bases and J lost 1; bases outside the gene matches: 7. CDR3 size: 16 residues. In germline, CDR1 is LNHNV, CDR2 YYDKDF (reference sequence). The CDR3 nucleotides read TGTGCCATTGGGACTAGCGGGGATATATCCTACAATGAGCAGTTCTTC. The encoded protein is CAIGTSGDISYNEQFF.

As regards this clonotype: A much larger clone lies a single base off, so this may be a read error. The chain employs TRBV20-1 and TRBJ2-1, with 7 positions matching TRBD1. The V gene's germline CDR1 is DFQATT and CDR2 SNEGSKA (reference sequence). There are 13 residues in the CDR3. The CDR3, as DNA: TGCTGTGCTCCCCGACAGGGACGTCACGAGCAGTTCTTC. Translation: CCAPRQGRHEQFF.

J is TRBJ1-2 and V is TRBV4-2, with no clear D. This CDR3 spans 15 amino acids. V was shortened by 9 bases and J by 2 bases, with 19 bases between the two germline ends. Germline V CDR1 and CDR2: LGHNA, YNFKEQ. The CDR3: CARGPRLGGNYGYTF. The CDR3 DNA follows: TGTGCCAGGGGCCCGCGACTGGGTGGAAACTATGGCTACACCTTC.

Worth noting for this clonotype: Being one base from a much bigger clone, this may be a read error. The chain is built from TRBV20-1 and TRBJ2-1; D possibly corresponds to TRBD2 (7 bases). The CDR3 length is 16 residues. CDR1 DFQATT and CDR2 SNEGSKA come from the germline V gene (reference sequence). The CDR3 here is CCARERARGRYNEQFF. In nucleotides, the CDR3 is TGCTGTGCTAGAGAACGGGCGCGGGGGCGATACAATGAGCAGTTCTTC.

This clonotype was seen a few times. The CDR3 spells CSARDPAGTGVSRVQYF. CDR3 bases: TGCAGTGCTAGAGACCCAGCCGGGACAGGGGTTTCAAGGGTTCAGTACTTC. This sequence joins TRBV20-1 and TRBJ2-4; 10 nucleotides match TRBD1. J gave up 11 bases and V 0 bases, and 16 bases lay outside the gene matches. Germline V CDR1 and CDR2: DFQATT, SNEGSKA (reference sequence). The CDR3 loop spans 17 amino acids.

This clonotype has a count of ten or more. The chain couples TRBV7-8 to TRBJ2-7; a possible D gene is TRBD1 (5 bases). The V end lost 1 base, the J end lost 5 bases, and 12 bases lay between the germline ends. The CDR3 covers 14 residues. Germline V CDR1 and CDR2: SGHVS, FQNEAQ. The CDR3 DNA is TGTGCCAGCAGCTTAGAAAGGGGTATCAACGAGCAGTACGTC. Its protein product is CASSLERGINEQYV.

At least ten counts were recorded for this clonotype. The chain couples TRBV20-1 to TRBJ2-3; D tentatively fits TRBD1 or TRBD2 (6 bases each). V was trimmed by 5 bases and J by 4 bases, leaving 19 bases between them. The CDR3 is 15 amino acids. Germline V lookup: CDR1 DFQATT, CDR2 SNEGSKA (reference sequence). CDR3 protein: CSALRGDSQPDTQYF. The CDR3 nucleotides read TGCAGTGCTCTGAGGGGGGATTCCCAGCCAGATACGCAGTATTTT.

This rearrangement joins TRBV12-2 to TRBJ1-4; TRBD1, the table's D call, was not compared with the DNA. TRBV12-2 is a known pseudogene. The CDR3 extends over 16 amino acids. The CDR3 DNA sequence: TGTGCAAGTCGGCCCCTTCCCGACAGGTACGAAGAAAAACTGTTTTTT. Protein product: CASRPLPDRYEEKLFF.

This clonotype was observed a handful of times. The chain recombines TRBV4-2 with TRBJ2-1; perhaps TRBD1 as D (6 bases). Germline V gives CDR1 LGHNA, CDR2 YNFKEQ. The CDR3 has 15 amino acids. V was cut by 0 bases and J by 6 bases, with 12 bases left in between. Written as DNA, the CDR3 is TGTGCCAGCAGCCAAGAAGGGGGTCCTGCCAATGAGCAGTTCTTC. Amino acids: CASSQEGGPANEQFF.

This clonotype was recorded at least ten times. CDR3 in amino acids: CSALDLRWDEQFF. CDR3 DNA sequence: TGCAGTGCGCTAGACCTCCGCTGGGATGAGCAGTTCTTC. This chain uses TRBV20-1 with TRBJ2-1; D unclear. Germline CDR1 DFQATT, CDR2 SNEGSKA (reference sequence). The germline V and J ends were trimmed by 6 bases and 8 bases, with 17 bases remaining between them. CDR3 length: 13 residues.

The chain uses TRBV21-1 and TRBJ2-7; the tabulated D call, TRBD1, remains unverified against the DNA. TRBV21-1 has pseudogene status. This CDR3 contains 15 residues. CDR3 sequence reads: CASSNIRGPSYEQYV. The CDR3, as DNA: TGTGCCAGCAGCAACATCCGGGGGCCCTCCTACGAGCAGTACGTC.

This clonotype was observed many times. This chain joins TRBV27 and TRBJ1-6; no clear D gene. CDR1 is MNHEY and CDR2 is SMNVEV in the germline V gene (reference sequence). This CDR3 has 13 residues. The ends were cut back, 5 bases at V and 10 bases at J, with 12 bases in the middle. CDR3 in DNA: TGTGCCAGCAGTCCCTACCCAGGATCACCCCTCCACTTT. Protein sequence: CASSPYPGSPLHF.

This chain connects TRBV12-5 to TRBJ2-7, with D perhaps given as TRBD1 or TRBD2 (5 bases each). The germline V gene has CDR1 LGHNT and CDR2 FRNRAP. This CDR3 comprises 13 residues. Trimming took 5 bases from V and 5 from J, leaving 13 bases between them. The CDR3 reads CASGLWDGHEQYF. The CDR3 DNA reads TGTGCTAGTGGTCTCTGGGACGGCCACGAGCAGTACTTC.

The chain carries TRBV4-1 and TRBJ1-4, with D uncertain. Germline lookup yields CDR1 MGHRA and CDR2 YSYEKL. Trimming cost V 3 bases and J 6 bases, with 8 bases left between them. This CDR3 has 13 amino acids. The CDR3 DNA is TGCGCCAGCAGCCATCAGGTGGATGAAAAACTGTTTTTT. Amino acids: CASSHQVDEKLFF.

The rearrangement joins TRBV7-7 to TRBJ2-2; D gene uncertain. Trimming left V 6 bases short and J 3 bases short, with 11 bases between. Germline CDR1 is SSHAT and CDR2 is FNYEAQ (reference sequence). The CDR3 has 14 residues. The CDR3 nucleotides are TGTGCCAGCAGAGATTACGGAGACACCGGGGAGCTGTTTTTT. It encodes CASRDYGDTGELFF.

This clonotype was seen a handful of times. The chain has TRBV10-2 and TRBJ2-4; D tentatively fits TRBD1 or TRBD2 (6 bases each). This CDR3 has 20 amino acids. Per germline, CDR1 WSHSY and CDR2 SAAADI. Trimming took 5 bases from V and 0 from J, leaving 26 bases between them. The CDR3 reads CASSNPLGGEIAIAKNIQYF. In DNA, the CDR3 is TGCGCCAGCAGTAACCCGCTGGGGGGCGAGATCGCTATAGCCAAAAACATTCAGTACTTC.

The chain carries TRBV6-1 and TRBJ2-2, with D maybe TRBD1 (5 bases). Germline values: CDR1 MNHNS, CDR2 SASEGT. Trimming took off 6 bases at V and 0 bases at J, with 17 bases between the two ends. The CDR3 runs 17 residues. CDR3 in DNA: TGTGCCAGCAGCCGCGATGGGGCCGCGACGAACACCGGGGAGCTGTTTTTT. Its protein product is CASSRDGAATNTGELFF.